This TCR beta chain was profiled in a study of T cell responses to AZD1222 COVID-19 vaccine. Overall study results and limits: At baseline, seropositivity was found in only a handful of AZD1222 recipients. It should be noted that donors were predominantly white British and more often female, and clonal diversity was possibly underestimated. Reportedly, close to half of spike-specific TCRs are directed against unmutated variant regions.

The CDR3 contains 15 residues. Germline lookup yields CDR1 MDHEN and CDR2 SYDVKM. After removal of 3 bases from V and 4 bases from J, the junction contained 5 bases not matched to a gene. Some second doses came at about 4 weeks and others at about 12 weeks; these were pooled. A note on this clone: Its antigen remains unknown.

Profiled with immunoSEQ multiplex PCR; TCRdb holds only in-frame clones, not every one. The repertoire includes 180,000 or so clones, approximately 90% of them detected once, and around 26% sits in the top ten. The clonotype was recovered from an adult who received the AZD1222 COVID-19 vaccine. The V gene is TRBV28, the J gene TRBJ2-2; 7 nucleotides align to TRBD2. This specimen was peripheral blood, taken 28 days after the second AZD1222 dose. As DNA, the CDR3 is TGTGCCAGCAGTTTGGCGGGAGCAGGCACCGGGGAGCTGTTTTTT. The encoded protein is CASSLAGAGTGELFF.